Presented here are 18 T cell receptor beta chains from one specimen sequenced in a study of blood T cell repertoires in COVID-19. The method was immunoSEQ multiplex PCR; TCRdb's version includes in-frame clones alone and lacks a portion of them. The sample holds 200,000 to 250,000 clones, under 85% seen once. The sequenced sample was peripheral blood. Receptors originate from a man aged 30 to 45 who had recovered from COVID-19.

This clone was picked up a small number of times. The chain joins TRBV9 to TRBJ2-2; D is undetermined. CDR3 length: 16 residues. In germline, CDR1 is SGDLS, CDR2 YYNGEE. Trimming removed 4 bases from V and 1 base from J, with 14 bases in between. The CDR3 region is CASSLTLRGNTGELFF. The CDR3 DNA follows: TGTGCCAGCAGCTTAACCCTTAGAGGGAACACCGGGGAGCTGTTTTTT.

The rearrangement joins TRBV10-3 to TRBJ2-7; D is ambiguous. The V gene's germline CDR1 is ENHRY and CDR2 SYGVKD. Trimming cost V 0 bases and J 3 bases, with 6 bases left between them. The length of the CDR3 is 13 residues. CDR3 sequence: CAISESHGYEQYF. In DNA form, the CDR3 reads TGTGCCATCAGTGAGTCTCACGGCTACGAGCAGTACTTC.

Concerning this clone itself: The same CDR3 also results from other DNA sequences found in this sample. The rearrangement uses TRBV11-2 and TRBJ1-1, with TRBD1 identical over 8 bases. J lost 4 bases, V lost 5 bases, and 3 bases had no gene match. There are 13 residues in the CDR3. The germline V gene has CDR1 SGHAT and CDR2 FQNNGV. Here the CDR3 reads CASSPDRGTEAFF. CDR3 sequence (DNA): TGTGCCAGCAGCCCAGACAGGGGCACTGAAGCTTTCTTT.

The chain joins TRBV14 to TRBJ1-3; D is undetermined. CDR1 is SGHDN, CDR2 FVKESK, per germline. V shed 0 bases and J shed 4 bases, with 7 bases lying between them. The CDR3 runs 14 residues. CDR3 loop: CASSQDYLGNTIYF. CDR3 nucleotides: TGTGCCAGCAGCCAAGACTATCTAGGAAACACCATATATTTT.

CDR3 sequence: CATKGGGPQYF. As DNA, the CDR3 is TGTGCCACCAAGGGAGGGGGTCCGCAGTATTTT. This chain connects TRBV5-4 to TRBJ2-3, with a weak D call TRBD2 (7 bases). The CDR3 extends over 11 amino acids. Germline CDR1 SGHNT, CDR2 YYREEE (reference sequence). Trimming removed 9 bases from V and 10 bases from J, with 15 bases in between.

V is TRBV7-9 and J is TRBJ1-6; 7 positions match TRBD1. CDR1 is SEHNR, CDR2 FQNEAQ, per germline (reference sequence). The CDR3 runs 16 residues. With V trimmed by 5 bases and J by 10 bases, 14 bases remained unmatched. CDR3: CASSPDRARLGSPLHF. The CDR3 DNA reads TGTGCCAGCAGCCCCGACAGGGCGCGCTTGGGGTCACCCCTCCACTTT.

The J gene is TRBJ1-1, the V gene TRBV4-1; maybe TRBD1 (5 bases). There are 13 residues in the CDR3. V lost 1 base and J 5 bases, leaving 8 bases between the germline ends. Germline V gene sequence: CDR1 MGHRA, CDR2 YSYEKL. CDR3 bases: TGCGCCAGCAGCCAAGTTAAGGGGACTGAAGCTTTCTTT. Amino acids: CASSQVKGTEAFF.

The chain couples TRBV3-1 (or the pseudogene TRBV3-2) to TRBJ2-5; the D gene is possibly TRBD1 (6 bases). The CDR3 contains 16 residues. The germline V and J ends were trimmed by 3 bases and 5 bases, with 19 bases remaining between them. The germline V gene encodes CDR1 LGHDT and CDR2 YNNKEL (reference sequence). The DNA of the CDR3 is TGTGCCAGCAGCCACCGGCAGGGGACCGCCTCTGAGACCCAGTACTTC. Amino acids: CASSHRQGTASETQYF.

This sequence joins TRBV6-4 and TRBJ2-1; D ambiguous. This CDR3 contains 14 residues. Trimming stripped 6 bases from V and 5 bases from J, with 14 bases between. CDR1 and CDR2 from the germline V gene are MRHNA and SNTAGT. Here the CDR3 reads CASSPAPGDNEQFF. The DNA for the CDR3 is TGTGCCAGCAGCCCGGCCCCAGGCGACAATGAGCAGTTCTTC.

The chain uses TRBV19 and TRBJ2-4; 7 bases are a match to TRBD1. Trimming at V came to 2 bases and at J to 9 bases, leaving 7 bases not matched to a gene. The CDR3 extends over 14 amino acids. Germline V gives CDR1 LNHDA, CDR2 SQIVND (reference sequence). The CDR3 region is CASSIMKGATIQYF. The CDR3 DNA follows: TGTGCCAGTAGTATAATGAAGGGGGCCACCATTCAGTACTTC.

This clone was observed once. The chain combines TRBV5-1 with TRBJ2-7; 15 nucleotides line up with TRBD2. CDR3 length: 18 residues. Trimming removed 1 base from V and 6 bases from J; junction bases left unmatched: 11. Germline V gene sequence: CDR1 SGHRS, CDR2 YFSETQ. CDR3 protein: CASSLRTSGGARLPEQYF. CDR3 coding DNA: TGCGCCAGCAGCTTGAGGACTAGCGGGGGGGCCCGGTTGCCCGAGCAGTACTTC. The full variable domain, with the rest looked up from reference TRBV5-1 and TRBJ2-7, is KAGVTQTPRYLIKTRGQQVTLSCSPISGHRSVSWYQQTPGQGLQFLFEYFSETQRNKGNFPGRFSGRQFSNSRSEMNVSTLELGDSALYLCASSLRTSGGARLPEQYFGPGTRLTVT.

The J gene is TRBJ1-2, the V gene TRBV11-2; D is possibly TRBD1 (5 bases). V lost 5 bases and J 7 bases, leaving 14 bases between the germline ends. This CDR3 has 13 residues. Germline CDR1 is SGHAT and CDR2 is FQNNGV. CDR3 bases: TGTGCCAGCAGCCCGGGACTTTTCCCTGGCTACACCTTC. This translates into CASSPGLFPGYTF.

This clone was found once. The rearrangement uses TRBV9 and TRBJ2-1; 13 bases align to TRBD2. Unmatched junction bases numbered 8, after V lost 3 bases and J lost 5 bases. Germline CDR1 is SGDLS and CDR2 is YYNGEE. The CDR3 is 17 amino acids. CDR3 amino acids: CASSEGGLAGAHNEQFF. CDR3 nucleotide sequence: TGTGCCAGCAGCGAGGGAGGACTAGCGGGGGCCCACAATGAGCAGTTCTTC.

The chain combines TRBV10-3 with TRBJ1-4, with D uncertain. Trimming took off 0 bases at V and 3 bases at J, with 8 bases between the two ends. From germline, CDR1 is ENHRY and CDR2 SYGVKD. There are 15 residues in the CDR3. CDR3 protein: CAISESPGSNEKLFF. DNA for the CDR3: TGTGCCATCAGTGAGTCTCCGGGATCTAATGAAAAACTGTTTTTT.

The chain uses TRBV7-9 and TRBJ1-1, with 7 bases aligning to TRBD1. The CDR3 spans 15 residues. V lost 5 bases and J lost 4; bases outside the gene matches: 10. Germline CDR1 SEHNR, CDR2 FQNEAQ (reference sequence). CDR3 amino acids: CASSLQGVPFTEAFF. The CDR3 DNA sequence: TGTGCCAGCAGCCTTCAGGGGGTACCTTTCACTGAAGCTTTCTTT.

The chain carries TRBV5-5 and TRBJ1-5; possibly TRBD1 for D (6 bases). V was cut by 0 bases and J by 15 bases, with 19 bases left in between. This CDR3 comprises 14 residues. Per the germline V gene, CDR1 is SGHKS and CDR2 is YYEKEE (reference sequence). The CDR3 reads CASSLGPRDTGWHF. The CDR3, as DNA: TGTGCCAGCAGCTTGGGGCCTCGGGACACAGGGTGGCATTTT. The full variable domain, completed using reference TRBV5-5 and TRBJ1-5, is DAGVTQSPTHLIKTRGQQVTLRCSPISGHKSVSWYQQVLGQGPQFIFQYYEKEERGRGNFPDRFSARQFPNYSSELNVNALLLGDSALYLCASSLGPRDTGWHFGDGTRLSIL.

V is TRBV2 and J is TRBJ1-2; a possible D gene is TRBD1 (5 bases). This CDR3 has 13 residues. The germline V gene encodes CDR1 SNHLY and CDR2 FYNNEI. Trimming left V 6 bases short and J 4 bases short, with 12 bases between. Written as DNA, the CDR3 is TGTGCCAGCAGCGGAGGGGAGATCTATGGCTACACCTTC. This codes for CASSGGEIYGYTF.

This clone was detected only once. The chain carries TRBV6-5 and TRBJ2-7; D call uncertain. The V gene's germline CDR1 is MNHEY and CDR2 SVGAGI. The CDR3 is 16 amino acids. Trimming took off 0 bases at V and 5 bases at J, with 17 bases between the two ends. The CDR3 region is CASSYSSIPFPHEQYF. Written as DNA, the CDR3 is TGTGCCAGCAGTTACTCTAGTATTCCCTTTCCACACGAGCAGTACTTC.